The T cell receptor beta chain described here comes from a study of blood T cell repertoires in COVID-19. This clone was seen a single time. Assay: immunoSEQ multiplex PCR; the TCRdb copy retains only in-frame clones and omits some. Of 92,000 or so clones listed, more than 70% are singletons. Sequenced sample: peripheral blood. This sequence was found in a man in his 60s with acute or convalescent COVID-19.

CDR3 in DNA: TGTGCCAGCAGTCCCCAAGGACTAGCGGGTGACGAGCAGTACTTC. Translating it yields CASSPQGLAGDEQYF. The chain has TRBV6-1 and TRBJ2-7, with TRBD2 matching over 11 bases. The CDR3 consists of 15 residues. The ends lost 5 bases at V and 5 bases at J; junction bases unmatched: 8. CDR1 is MNHNS and CDR2 is SASEGT in the germline V gene.